A single sample is the source of the 2 T cell receptor beta chains below, sequenced in a study of read filtering for tumor transcriptome and immune sequencing. The library was built from about 0.4 ug RNA with molecular barcoded adaptors for alpha/delta and beta/gamma chains. Via MiXCR, TCRdb re-called the reads, giving one row per CDR3 protein. Counted here are approximately 20,000 distinct CDR3 sequences, approximately 20% occurring once; the ten biggest clones make up more than 20%. Material for sequencing was a population of CD138-negative cells sorted from bone marrow. The receptors stem from a donor aged 40 or older with multiple myeloma.

Ten or more counts support this clonotype. The rearrangement links TRBV7-3 to TRBJ2-6; D gene unclear. The length of the CDR3 is 14 residues. Trimming took 3 bases from V and 0 from J, leaving 3 bases between them. The germline gives CDR1 SGHTA, CDR2 FQGTGA. In nucleotides, the CDR3 is TGTGCCAGCAGCTTCGGCTCTGGGGCCAACGTCCTGACTTTC. It yields the protein CASSFGSGANVLTF.

This clonotype was detected only a few times. This chain connects TRBV20-1 to TRBJ2-1, with 8 bases identical to TRBD2. Unmatched junction bases numbered 11, after V lost 7 bases and J lost 9 bases. Germline-derived CDR1 and CDR2 are DFQATT and SNEGSKA (reference sequence). The CDR3 has 13 residues. In DNA form, the CDR3 reads TGCAGTGTATCGGTCGGACTAGCATCTGAGCAGTTCTTC. Protein: CSVSVGLASEQFF.